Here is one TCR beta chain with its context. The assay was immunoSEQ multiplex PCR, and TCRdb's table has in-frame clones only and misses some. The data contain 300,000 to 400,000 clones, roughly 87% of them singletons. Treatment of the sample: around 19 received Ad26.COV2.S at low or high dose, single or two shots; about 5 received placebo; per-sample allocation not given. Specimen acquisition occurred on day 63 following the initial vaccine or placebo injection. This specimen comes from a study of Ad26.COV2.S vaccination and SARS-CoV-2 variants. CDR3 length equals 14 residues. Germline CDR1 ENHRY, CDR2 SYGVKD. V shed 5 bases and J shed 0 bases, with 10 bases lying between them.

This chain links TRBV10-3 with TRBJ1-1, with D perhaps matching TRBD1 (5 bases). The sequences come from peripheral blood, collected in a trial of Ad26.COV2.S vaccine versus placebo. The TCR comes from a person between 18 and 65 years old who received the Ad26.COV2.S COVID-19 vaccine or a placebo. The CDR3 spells CAISKQVLNTEAFF. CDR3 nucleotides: TGTGCCATCAGTAAACAGGTATTGAACACTGAAGCTTTCTTT.